These 7 T cell receptor beta chains came from one sample sequenced in a study of regulatory T cells in long-lasting Graves disease. Time point reported: newly diagnosed GD, antithyroid drugs for less than 3 months. PBMC RNA was the source of the TCR library. CDR3-region Arm-PCR and iRepertoire HTBI primers produced the TCR beta libraries. Via MiXCR, TCRdb re-called the multiplex PCR reads, giving one row per CDR3 protein. Among 400,000 to 650,000 distinct CDR3 sequences listed, roughly 15% were seen once. These data are also associated with another study on T cells in Graves' hyperthyroidism and ophthalmopathy.

This material consisted of peripheral blood mononuclear cells (PBMCs), taken at new diagnosis, from a patient treated with antithyroid drugs. The receptors derive from a woman aged 40 to 65 with Graves disease.

A few counts support this clonotype. The chain uses TRBV5-4 and TRBJ2-3; the match to TRBD2 covers 9 bases. The J segment lost 0 bases and the V segment lost 4 bases, leaving 9 bases of the junction unmatched. The CDR3 contains 17 residues. Germline V gene sequence: CDR1 SGHNT, CDR2 YYREEE (reference sequence). The CDR3 protein is CASSRAGGKPSTDTQYF. The CDR3 DNA is TGTGCCAGCAGCCGGGCGGGGGGGAAGCCGAGCACAGATACGCAGTATTTT.

The sample holds a few counts of this clonotype. One end of the junction does not line up with germline, which may come from a read error. The chain uses TRBV5-5 and TRBJ1-3, with 7 nucleotides matching TRBD1. Germline V gives CDR1 SGHKS, CDR2 YYEKEE (reference sequence). This CDR3 has 14 amino acids. The chain's CDR3 is CASSQGTAGNTIYF. CDR3 sequence (DNA): TGCGCCAGCAGCCAAGGGACAGCTGGAAACACCATATATTTT.

The chain uses TRBV15 and TRBJ2-2, with D uncertain. The CDR3 length is 15 residues. V was shortened by 0 bases and J by 9 bases, with 14 bases between the two germline ends. Looked up from germline, CDR1 is LNHNV and CDR2 is YYDKDF (reference sequence). The CDR3 protein is CATSRDKYLHRELFF. The CDR3 coding sequence is TGTGCCACCAGCAGAGATAAGTATCTGCACCGGGAGCTGTTTTTT.

The chain couples TRBV12-3 or TRBV12-4 to TRBJ1-3, with TRBD1 matching over 7 bases. This CDR3 is 14 amino acids long. The V segment lost 2 bases and the J segment 3 bases; nucleotides outside the gene matches: 1. CDR3 sequence (DNA): TGTGCCAGCAGTTTACCAGGGGGTGGAAACACCATATATTTT. As protein: CASSLPGGGNTIYF.

This clonotype showed up many times. This chain joins TRBV6-1 and TRBJ1-1; 8 nucleotides align to TRBD1. The CDR3 has 12 amino acids. J lost 8 bases, V lost 5 bases, and 4 bases had no gene match. CDR1 MNHNS and CDR2 SASEGT come from the germline V gene. CDR3 DNA sequence: TGTGCCAGCAGTCCGACAGGGGTGGAAGCTTTCTTT. Translated, it gives CASSPTGVEAFF.

This clonotype was detected ten times or more. The gene calls are TRBV2 and TRBJ1-5; D not resolved. The CDR3 totals 14 residues. Germline V lookup: CDR1 SNHLY, CDR2 FYNNEI. V lost 7 bases and J lost 3, with 13 bases in between. DNA of the CDR3: TGTGCCAGCACCCCGGACGTGATCAATCAGCCCCAGCATTTT. Its translation: CASTPDVINQPQHF.

The rearrangement uses TRBV19 and TRBJ2-1; the match to TRBD1 covers 10 bases. Unmatched junction bases numbered 5, after V lost 8 bases and J lost 4 bases. Per germline, CDR1 LNHDA and CDR2 SQIVND (reference sequence). The CDR3 is 14 residues long. The CDR3 sequence: CASRRGQGYNEQFF. Written as DNA, the CDR3 is TGTGCCAGTCGCAGGGGACAGGGGTACAATGAGCAGTTCTTC.